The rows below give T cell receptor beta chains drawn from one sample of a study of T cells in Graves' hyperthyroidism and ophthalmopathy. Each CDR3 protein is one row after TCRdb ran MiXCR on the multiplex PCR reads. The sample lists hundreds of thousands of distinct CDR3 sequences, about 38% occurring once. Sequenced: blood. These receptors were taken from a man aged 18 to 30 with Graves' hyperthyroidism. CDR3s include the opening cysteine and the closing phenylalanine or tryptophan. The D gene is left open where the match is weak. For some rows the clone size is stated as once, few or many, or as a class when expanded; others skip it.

CDR3nt: TGTGCCAGCAGTCGGACTAGCGGGTCCTACAAGCAGTACTTC; CDR3aa: CASSRTSGSYKQYF; v_gene: TRBV13; j_gene: TRBJ2-7; d_gene: TRBD2; abundance: few
CDR3nt: TGCAGTGCTAGGGGTACTACTAATGAAAAACTGTTTTTT; CDR3aa: CSARGTTNEKLFF; v_gene: TRBV20-1; j_gene: TRBJ1-4; d_gene: -; abundance: many
CDR3nt: TGCAGCGTTGAAGCAACCGGGGAGCTGTTTTTT; CDR3aa: CSVEATGELFF; v_gene: TRBV29-1; j_gene: TRBJ2-2; d_gene: -; abundance: many
CDR3nt: TGTGCCAGCAGCCCAATTTACCCGGGACAGCTCCCTCCCTACGAGCAGTACTTC; CDR3aa: CASSPIYPGQLPPYEQYF; v_gene: TRBV7-9; j_gene: TRBJ2-7; d_gene: TRBD1; abundance: -
CDR3nt: TGCAGCGTTGAAGGTGGAGTGAGCGGGGAGCTGTTTTTT; CDR3aa: CSVEGGVSGELFF; v_gene: TRBV29-1; j_gene: TRBJ2-2; d_gene: -; abundance: many
CDR3nt: TGTGCCAGCGGTCCCCCGGGACAGGCGAACACTGAAGCTTTCTTT; CDR3aa: CASGPPGQANTEAFF; v_gene: TRBV12-3/TRBV12-4; j_gene: TRBJ1-1; d_gene: TRBD1; abundance: -
CDR3nt: TGTGCCAGTAGTACCGGCTGGGTCGAAAACACCGGGGAGCTGTTTTTT; CDR3aa: CASSTGWVENTGELFF; v_gene: TRBV7-2; j_gene: TRBJ2-2; d_gene: -; abundance: -
CDR3nt: TGCGCCAGCAGCCAGGGACTAGCCTCCGGTCGGGGGGAGCTGTTTTTT; CDR3aa: CASSQGLASGRGELFF; v_gene: TRBV4-1; j_gene: TRBJ2-2; d_gene: TRBD2; abundance: -
CDR3nt: TGTGCCAGCAGCTTAGAAGGGACACTGAACTATGGCTACACCTTC; CDR3aa: CASSLEGTLNYGYTF; v_gene: TRBV7-8; j_gene: TRBJ1-2; d_gene: -; abundance: -
CDR3nt: TGTGCCAGCAGTGAAACCCGGGACACAGCTTTCTTT; CDR3aa: CASSETRDTAFF; v_gene: TRBV12-3/TRBV12-4; j_gene: TRBJ1-1; d_gene: -; abundance: many
CDR3nt: TGTGCCAGCAGTGAAGCGGGACAGCGTAATTCACCCCTCCACTTT; CDR3aa: CASSEAGQRNSPLHF; v_gene: TRBV2; j_gene: TRBJ1-6; d_gene: TRBD1; abundance: many
CDR3nt: TGTGCCGGGGGGTGGCCCCAGCATTTT; CDR3aa: CAGGWPQHF; v_gene: TRBV6-5; j_gene: TRBJ1-5; d_gene: -; abundance: -
CDR3nt: TGTGCCAGCAGTTTAGAGGGGAGGAGGGGTGGCTACACCTTC; CDR3aa: CASSLEGRRGGYTF; v_gene: TRBV12-3/TRBV12-4; j_gene: TRBJ1-2; d_gene: -; abundance: -
CDR3nt: TGTGCCAGCAGCCAAGCCAGGGGGGTCACTGAAGCTTTCTTT; CDR3aa: CASSQARGVTEAFF; v_gene: TRBV9; j_gene: TRBJ1-1; d_gene: TRBD1; abundance: -
CDR3nt: TGTGCCAGCAGTGGAACGACGGCGTCTTCCGGGGAGCTGTTTTTT; CDR3aa: CASSGTTASSGELFF; v_gene: TRBV2; j_gene: TRBJ2-2; d_gene: -; abundance: few
CDR3nt: TGTGCCAGCAGTTACGGAGCAGGGCCCTACGAGCAGTACTTC; CDR3aa: CASSYGAGPYEQYF; v_gene: TRBV10-3; j_gene: TRBJ2-7; d_gene: -; abundance: -
CDR3nt: TGTGCCATCAGTGAGCGAGAGGGGGCCAACGTCCTGACTTTC; CDR3aa: CAISEREGANVLTF; v_gene: TRBV10-3; j_gene: TRBJ2-6; d_gene: -; abundance: -
CDR3nt: TGTGCCAGCAGCTTAAGGACAGGATTTTACGAGCAGTACTTC; CDR3aa: CASSLRTGFYEQYF; v_gene: TRBV12-3/TRBV12-4; j_gene: TRBJ2-7; d_gene: TRBD1; abundance: -
CDR3nt: TGTGCCAGCAGTGAACAGAGCTCCTACGAGCAGTACTTC; CDR3aa: CASSEQSSYEQYF; v_gene: TRBV2; j_gene: TRBJ2-7; d_gene: -; abundance: many
CDR3nt: TGTGCCAGCAGCTTAGGGGACGGGTGGTCACCCCTCCACTTT; CDR3aa: CASSLGDGWSPLHF; v_gene: TRBV7-3; j_gene: TRBJ1-6; d_gene: -; abundance: many
CDR3nt: TGTGCCAGCAGCTTTGCCGGGGAGCTGTACTTC; CDR3aa: CASSFAGELYF; v_gene: TRBV11-2; j_gene: TRBJ2-7; d_gene: -; abundance: once
CDR3nt: TGCGCCAGCAGCTTGTCAGGGGGCCAGATCGAGCAGTACTTC; CDR3aa: CASSLSGGQIEQYF; v_gene: TRBV5-1; j_gene: TRBJ2-7; d_gene: TRBD1; abundance: -
CDR3nt: TGTGCCATCAGTGAGTCTTCAGGGGGCAAAGGCTACACCTTC; CDR3aa: CAISESSGGKGYTF; v_gene: TRBV10-3; j_gene: TRBJ1-2; d_gene: TRBD1; abundance: -
CDR3nt: TGTGCCATCAGTGAATCGAGAGGGTCGAACTCATATGGCTACACCTTC; CDR3aa: CAISESRGSNSYGYTF; v_gene: TRBV10-3; j_gene: TRBJ1-2; d_gene: -; abundance: -
CDR3nt: TGCGCCAGCAGCCAAGTCTTTGGCAACTACTACGAGCAGTACTTC; CDR3aa: CASSQVFGNYYEQYF; v_gene: TRBV4-3; j_gene: TRBJ2-7; d_gene: -; abundance: -
CDR3nt: TGTGCCATCCCACGTAGCGGGAGAAGGGAAGAGACCCAGTACTTC; CDR3aa: CAIPRSGRREETQYF; v_gene: TRBV10-3; j_gene: TRBJ2-5; d_gene: TRBD2; abundance: -
CDR3nt: TGTGCCAGCAGCTTCTACAGGGCCAGCTCCTACGAGCAGTACTTC; CDR3aa: CASSFYRASSYEQYF; v_gene: TRBV7-2; j_gene: TRBJ2-7; d_gene: -; abundance: -
CDR3nt: TGCAGCGGTGACAGGGGAGCCCCTGGCTACACCTTC; CDR3aa: CSGDRGAPGYTF; v_gene: TRBV29-1; j_gene: TRBJ1-2; d_gene: TRBD1; abundance: -
CDR3nt: TGTGCCACCAGCAGATCGGGGGCTAACGCTGAAGCTTTCTTT; CDR3aa: CATSRSGANAEAFF; v_gene: TRBV15; j_gene: TRBJ1-1; d_gene: -; abundance: many
CDR3nt: TGTGCCAGCAGCTTAGAAGTAGGGCGGAGCTTCGAGCAGTACTTC; CDR3aa: CASSLEVGRSFEQYF; v_gene: TRBV11-2; j_gene: TRBJ2-7; d_gene: -; abundance: -
CDR3nt: TGTGCCAGCAATCCGTCGGGAGACGAGCAGAACTTC; CDR3aa: CASNPSGDEQNF; v_gene: TRBV6-1; j_gene: TRBJ2-7; d_gene: -; abundance: -
CDR3nt: TGTGCCAGCAGCTTACGGGGGAACACCGGGGAGCTGTTTTTT; CDR3aa: CASSLRGNTGELFF; v_gene: TRBV7-9; j_gene: TRBJ2-2; d_gene: -; abundance: many
CDR3nt: TGCGCCAGCAGTGAGTCCGACTCCAATCAGCCCCAGCATTTT; CDR3aa: CASSESDSNQPQHF; v_gene: TRBV10-2; j_gene: TRBJ1-5; d_gene: -; abundance: few
CDR3nt: TGTGCCAGCAGTTCCGTCACATTGGACACTGAAGCTTTCTTT; CDR3aa: CASSSVTLDTEAFF; v_gene: TRBV6-6; j_gene: TRBJ1-1; d_gene: -; abundance: -
CDR3nt: TGCAGTGCTTCGAGGGTCGGGACAGGGGTCCACGAGCAGTACTTC; CDR3aa: CSASRVGTGVHEQYF; v_gene: TRBV20-1; j_gene: TRBJ2-7; d_gene: TRBD1; abundance: few
CDR3nt: TGCATCCGTCCTGGGGCCAACGTCCTGACTTTC; CDR3aa: CIRPGANVLTF; v_gene: TRBV29-1; j_gene: TRBJ2-6; d_gene: -; abundance: many
CDR3nt: TGCAGCGTTGGAGGATCGGGTACAGGATACTCTGGAAACACCATATATTTT; CDR3aa: CSVGGSGTGYSGNTIYF; v_gene: TRBV29-1; j_gene: TRBJ1-3; d_gene: -; abundance: many
CDR3nt: TGTGCCAGCGGTTTGGCGACGGGACTTAATGAAAAACTGTTTTTT; CDR3aa: CASGLATGLNEKLFF; v_gene: TRBV2; j_gene: TRBJ1-4; d_gene: -; abundance: many
CDR3nt: TGTACCAGCAGTAAGTCAGGAACCTATGGCTACACCTTC; CDR3aa: CTSSKSGTYGYTF; v_gene: TRBV25-1; j_gene: TRBJ1-2; d_gene: -; abundance: -
CDR3nt: TGCGCCAGCAGCTTAGATACAGGGTATGGCTACACCTTC; CDR3aa: CASSLDTGYGYTF; v_gene: TRBV5-1; j_gene: TRBJ1-2; d_gene: -; abundance: many
CDR3nt: TGCAGTGCTAGAGATAAGCAACAGGGAGGTAATTCACCCCTCCACTTT; CDR3aa: CSARDKQQGGNSPLHF; v_gene: TRBV20-1; j_gene: TRBJ1-6; d_gene: -; abundance: -
CDR3nt: TGCAGTGCTGGGGGTGGAGAGGGGGCGTACCTGGACGAGCAGTACTTC; CDR3aa: CSAGGGEGAYLDEQYF; v_gene: TRBV20-1; j_gene: TRBJ2-7; d_gene: TRBD1; abundance: -
CDR3nt: TGTGCCAGCCTGGGGGGGCGACCGGCTGAAGCTTTCTTT; CDR3aa: CASLGGRPAEAFF; v_gene: TRBV6-5; j_gene: TRBJ1-1; d_gene: -; abundance: few
CDR3nt: TGTGCCAGCACCTCAGGAGGATGGCCGTCTGGGGTCTACACCTTC; CDR3aa: CASTSGGWPSGVYTF; v_gene: TRBV6-5; j_gene: TRBJ1-2; d_gene: -; abundance: -
CDR3nt: TGTTCCCGCTCCCTGGTTCCTACTTCAGGCGAGCAGTACTTC; CDR3aa: CSRSLVPTSGEQYF; v_gene: TRBV25-1; j_gene: TRBJ2-7; d_gene: -; abundance: many